This T cell receptor (beta chain) was sequenced for a study of T cells in Graves' hyperthyroidism and ophthalmopathy. Study-wide results and limits: Most clonotypes expanded in the thyroid (above 0.001) were also present in blood.

This clonotype has ten or more counts. Antigen: not known. RNA transcripts gave rise to amplified TCR beta CDR3 regions. During a first-round RT-PCR of the TCR CDR3, the HTBI primer set was used. Each CDR3 protein is one row after TCRdb ran MiXCR on the multiplex PCR reads. The sample holds hundreds of thousands of distinct CDR3 sequences, under 20% seen once. Trimming shortened V by 2 bases and J by 9 bases, and 5 bases separated the two germline ends. The CDR3 is made up of 11 amino acids. CDR1 SGHTA and CDR2 FQGNSA come from the germline V gene. The sequencing sample was made of blood. This sequence was found in a woman younger than 45 with Graves' hyperthyroidism. The chain recombines TRBV7-2 with TRBJ2-1; D not certain. Here the CDR3 reads CASSLLTEQFF. The CDR3 bases are TGTGCCAGCAGCTTACTCACTGAGCAGTTCTTC.